This paragraph covers one TCR beta chain sequence. The antigen is undetermined. Amplification of TCR alpha and beta CDR3 regions from RNA used iRepertoire nested multiplex PCR. Tissue mRNA or PBMC total RNA, roughly 95-400 ng, went into one-step reverse transcription and amplification. One entry per CDR3 protein, called by TCRdb with MiXCR from the multiplex PCR reads. The sample contains under 20,000 distinct CDR3 sequences, nearly 60% of which appear only once. Germline loops: CDR1 MNHEY, CDR2 SMNVEV (reference sequence). The length of the CDR3 is 13 residues. The ends were cut back, 6 bases at V and 4 bases at J, with 11 bases in the middle. The sample originates from a study of glioma-infiltrating T cells. Broader study findings: Above-expected tissue-blood divergence occurred in all gliomas, most in low-grade ones. Only very few CDR3 sequences appeared in both tissue and blood.

The sequencing input was glioma tissue, nonneoplastic brain tissue, or PBMCs (not recorded which). The J gene is TRBJ2-3, the V gene TRBV27, with D perhaps TRBD2 (7 bases). The receptor comes from a human donor with low-grade glioma or glioblastoma, undergoing nonglioma brain surgery, or in good health (not recorded which). The CDR3 bases are TGTGCCAGCAGCGGGGGGCCTGCAGATACGCAGTATTTT. The encoded protein is CASSGGPADTQYF.